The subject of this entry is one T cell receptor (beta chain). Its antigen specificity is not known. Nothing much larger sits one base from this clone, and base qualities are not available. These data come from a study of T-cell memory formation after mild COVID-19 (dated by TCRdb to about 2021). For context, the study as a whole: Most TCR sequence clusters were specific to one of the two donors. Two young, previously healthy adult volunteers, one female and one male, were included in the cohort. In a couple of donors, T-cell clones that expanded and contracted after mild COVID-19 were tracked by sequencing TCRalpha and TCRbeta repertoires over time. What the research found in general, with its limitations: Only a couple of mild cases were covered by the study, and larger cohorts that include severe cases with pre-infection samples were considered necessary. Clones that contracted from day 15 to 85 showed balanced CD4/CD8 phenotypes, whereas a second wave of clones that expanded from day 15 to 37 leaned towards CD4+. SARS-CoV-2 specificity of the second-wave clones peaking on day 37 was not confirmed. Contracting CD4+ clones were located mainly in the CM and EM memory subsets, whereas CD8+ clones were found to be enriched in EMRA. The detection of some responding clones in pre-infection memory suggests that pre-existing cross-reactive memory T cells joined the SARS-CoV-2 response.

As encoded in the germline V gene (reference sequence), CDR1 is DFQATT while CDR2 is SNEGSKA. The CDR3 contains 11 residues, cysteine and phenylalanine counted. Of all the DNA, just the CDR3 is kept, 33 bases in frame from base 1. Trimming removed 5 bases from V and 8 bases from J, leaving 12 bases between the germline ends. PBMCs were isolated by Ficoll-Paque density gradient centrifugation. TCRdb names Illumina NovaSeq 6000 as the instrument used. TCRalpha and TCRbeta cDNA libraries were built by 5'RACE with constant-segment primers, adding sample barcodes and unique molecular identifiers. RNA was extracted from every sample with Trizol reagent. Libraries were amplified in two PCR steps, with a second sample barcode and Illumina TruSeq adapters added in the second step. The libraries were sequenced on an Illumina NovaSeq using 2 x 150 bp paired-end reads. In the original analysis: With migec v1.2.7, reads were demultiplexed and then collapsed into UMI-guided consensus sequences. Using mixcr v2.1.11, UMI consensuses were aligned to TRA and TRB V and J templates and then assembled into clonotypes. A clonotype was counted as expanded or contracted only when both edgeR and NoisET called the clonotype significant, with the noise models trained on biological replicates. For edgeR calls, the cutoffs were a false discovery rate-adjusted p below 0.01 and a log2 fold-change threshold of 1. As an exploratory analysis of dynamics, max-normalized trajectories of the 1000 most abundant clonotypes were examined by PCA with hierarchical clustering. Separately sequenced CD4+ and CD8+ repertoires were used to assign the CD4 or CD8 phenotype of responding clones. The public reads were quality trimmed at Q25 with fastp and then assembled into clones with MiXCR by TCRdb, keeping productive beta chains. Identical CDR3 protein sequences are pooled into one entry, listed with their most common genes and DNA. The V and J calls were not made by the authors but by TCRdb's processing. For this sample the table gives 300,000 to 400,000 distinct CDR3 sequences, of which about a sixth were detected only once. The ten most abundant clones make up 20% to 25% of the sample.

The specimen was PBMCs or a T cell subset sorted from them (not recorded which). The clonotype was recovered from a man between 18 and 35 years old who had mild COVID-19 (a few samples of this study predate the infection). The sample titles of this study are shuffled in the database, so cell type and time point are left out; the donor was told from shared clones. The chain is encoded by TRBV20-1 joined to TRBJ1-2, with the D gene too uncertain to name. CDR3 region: CSAAGEMGYTF. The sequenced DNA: TGCAGTGCTGCCGGGGAAATGGGCTACACCTTC.